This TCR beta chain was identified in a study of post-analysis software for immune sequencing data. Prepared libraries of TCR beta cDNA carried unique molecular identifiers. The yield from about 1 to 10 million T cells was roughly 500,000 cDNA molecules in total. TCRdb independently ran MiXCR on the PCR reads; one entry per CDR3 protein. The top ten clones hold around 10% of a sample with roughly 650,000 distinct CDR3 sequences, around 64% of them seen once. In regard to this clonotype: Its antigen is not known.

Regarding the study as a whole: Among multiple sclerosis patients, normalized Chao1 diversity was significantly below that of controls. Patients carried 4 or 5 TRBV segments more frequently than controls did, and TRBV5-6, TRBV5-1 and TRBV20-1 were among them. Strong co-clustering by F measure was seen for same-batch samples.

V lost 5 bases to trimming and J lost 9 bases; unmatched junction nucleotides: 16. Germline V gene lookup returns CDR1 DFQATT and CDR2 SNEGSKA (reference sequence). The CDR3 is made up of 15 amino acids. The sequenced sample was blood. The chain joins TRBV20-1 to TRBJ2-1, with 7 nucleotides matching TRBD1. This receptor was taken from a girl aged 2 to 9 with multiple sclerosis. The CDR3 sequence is CSAPSTGNSAGEQFF. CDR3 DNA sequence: TGCAGTGCTCCATCGACAGGGAATAGTGCGGGTGAGCAGTTCTTC.